One T cell receptor beta chain is described in this entry. These data come from a study of blood T cell repertoires in COVID-19. For the study at large: The United States, Italy and Spain provided the acute and convalescent COVID-19 samples. T cells, B-cell-depleted T cells, or PBMCs provided the cDNA or gDNA that served as material.

Original methodology: Estimation of nucleated cell counts relied on the amplification of reference gene primers. Profiled with immunoSEQ multiplex PCR; TCRdb holds only in-frame clones, not every one. V, J and clone size are taken as reported in that table, and D and trimming were inferred from the DNA itself. The sample records 45,000 to 55,000 clones, 65% to 85% being singletons. The CDR3 covers 17 residues. Germline V gives CDR1 SEHNR, CDR2 FQNEAQ (reference sequence). Trimming stripped 4 bases from V and 2 bases from J, with 17 bases between. The sequenced sample was peripheral blood. This receptor was obtained from a man between 45 and 60 years old with acute or convalescent COVID-19. This chain uses TRBV7-9 with TRBJ2-2, with D possibly matching TRBD2 (7 bases). The CDR3 DNA follows: TGTGCCAGCAGCTCCCGGGGGAGGGGGAGTAACACCGGGGAGCTGTTTTTT. Protein: CASSSRGRGSNTGELFF.